This T cell receptor (beta chain) was found in a study of CD8 T cells in ankylosing spondylitis. General study findings and limits: Within ankylosing spondylitis blood, a TCR beta motif made up of roughly eight highly homologous variants appeared to be characteristic. Disease-linked clones reportedly concentrated significantly in matched ankylosing spondylitis synovial fluid.

There are a few counts of this clonotype. The antigen is not known. TCRdb ran MiXCR on the 5' RACE reads and lists one entry per CDR3 protein. The sample carries 30,000 to 45,000 distinct CDR3 sequences, approximately 15% recorded once. This CDR3 region has 14 residues. V was shortened by 4 bases and J by 2 bases, with 10 bases between the two germline ends. CDR1 is ENHRY, CDR2 SYGVKD, per germline. This receptor was identified in a male donor with ankylosing spondylitis or in good health (not recorded which). The chain combines TRBV10-3 with TRBJ2-3; D is undetermined. Sequencing used blood. The CDR3 sequence: CAISVGRPTDTQYF. CDR3 nucleotide sequence: TGTGCCATCAGTGTCGGCAGGCCCACAGATACGCAGTATTTT.